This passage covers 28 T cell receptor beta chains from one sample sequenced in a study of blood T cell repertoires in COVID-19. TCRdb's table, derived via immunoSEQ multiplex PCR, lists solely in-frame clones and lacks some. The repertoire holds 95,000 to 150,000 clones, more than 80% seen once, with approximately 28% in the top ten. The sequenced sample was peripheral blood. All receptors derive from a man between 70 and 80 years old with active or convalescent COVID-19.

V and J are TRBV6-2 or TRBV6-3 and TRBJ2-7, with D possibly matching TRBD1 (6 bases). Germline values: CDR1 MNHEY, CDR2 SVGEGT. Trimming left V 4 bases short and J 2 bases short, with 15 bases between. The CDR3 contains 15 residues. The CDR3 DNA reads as TGTGCCAGCAGTTTCCCCGGGACAAAGACCTACGAGCAGTACTTC. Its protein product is CASSFPGTKTYEQYF.

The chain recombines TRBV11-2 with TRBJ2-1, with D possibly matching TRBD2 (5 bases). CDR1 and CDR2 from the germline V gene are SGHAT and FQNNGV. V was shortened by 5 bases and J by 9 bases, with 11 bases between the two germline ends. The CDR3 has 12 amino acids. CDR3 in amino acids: CASSTSSGEQFF. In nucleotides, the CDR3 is TGTGCCAGCAGCACGTCCAGCGGTGAGCAGTTCTTC.

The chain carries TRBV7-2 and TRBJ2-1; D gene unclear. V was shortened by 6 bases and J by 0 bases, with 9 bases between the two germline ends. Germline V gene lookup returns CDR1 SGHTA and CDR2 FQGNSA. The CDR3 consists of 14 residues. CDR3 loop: CASSGRSSYNEQFF. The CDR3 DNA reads TGTGCCAGCAGTGGTAGAAGCTCCTACAATGAGCAGTTCTTC.

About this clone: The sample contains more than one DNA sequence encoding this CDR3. The CDR3 region is CASSPGQGSYNEQFF. CDR3 DNA: TGTGCCAGCTCACCCGGACAGGGGTCCTACAATGAGCAGTTCTTC. This sequence joins TRBV18 and TRBJ2-1, with 9 positions matching TRBD1. Germline loops: CDR1 KGHSH, CDR2 LQKENI. After removal of 3 bases from V and 1 base from J, the junction contained 1 base not matched to a gene. The CDR3 loop spans 15 amino acids.

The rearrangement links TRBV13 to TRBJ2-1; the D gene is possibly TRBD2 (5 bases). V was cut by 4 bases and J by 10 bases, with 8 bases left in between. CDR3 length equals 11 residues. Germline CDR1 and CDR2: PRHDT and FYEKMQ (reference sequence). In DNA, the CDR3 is TGTGCCAGCAGCTCCCGACTAGAGCAGTTCTTC. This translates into CASSSRLEQFF.

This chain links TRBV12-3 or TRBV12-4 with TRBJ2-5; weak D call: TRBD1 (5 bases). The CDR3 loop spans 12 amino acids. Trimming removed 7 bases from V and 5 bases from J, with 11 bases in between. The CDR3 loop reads CASTRQLETQYF. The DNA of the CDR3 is TGTGCCAGCACCCGACAGTTGGAGACCCAGTACTTC.

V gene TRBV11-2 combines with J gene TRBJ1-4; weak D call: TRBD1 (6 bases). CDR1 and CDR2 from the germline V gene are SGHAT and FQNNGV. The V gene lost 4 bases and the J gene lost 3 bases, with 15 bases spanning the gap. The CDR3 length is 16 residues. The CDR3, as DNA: TGTGCCAGCAGCTCCCTACGGGGGGCGGCTAATGAAAAACTGTTTTTT. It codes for CASSSLRGAANEKLFF.

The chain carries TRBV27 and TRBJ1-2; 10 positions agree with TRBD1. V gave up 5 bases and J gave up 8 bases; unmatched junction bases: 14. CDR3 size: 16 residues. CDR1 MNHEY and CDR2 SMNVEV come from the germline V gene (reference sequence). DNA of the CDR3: TGTGCCAGCAGTACCCTGACAGGGGGCGCTTGGAGGGGCTACACCTTC. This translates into CASSTLTGGAWRGYTF.

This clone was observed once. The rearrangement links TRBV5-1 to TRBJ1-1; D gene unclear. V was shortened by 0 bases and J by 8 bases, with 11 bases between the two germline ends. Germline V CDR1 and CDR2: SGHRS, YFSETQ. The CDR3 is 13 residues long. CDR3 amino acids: CASSLGPREEAFF. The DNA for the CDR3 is TGCGCCAGCAGCTTGGGACCAAGGGAGGAAGCTTTCTTT.

The DNA for the CDR3 is TGTGCCAGCAGTTCGACAGGGGGATGGGAGACCCAGTACTTC. The encoded protein is CASSSTGGWETQYF. This sequence joins TRBV28 and TRBJ2-5; 9 nucleotides match TRBD1. Looked up from germline, CDR1 is MDHEN and CDR2 is SYDVKM. Trimming took 4 bases from V and 5 from J; bases not matched to a gene: 5. The CDR3 is 14 amino acids.

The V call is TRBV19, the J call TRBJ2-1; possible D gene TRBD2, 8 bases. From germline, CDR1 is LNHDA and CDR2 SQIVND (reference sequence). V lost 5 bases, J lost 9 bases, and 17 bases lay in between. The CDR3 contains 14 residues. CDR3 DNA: TGTGCCAGTAGTTTCGGACTAGCAGGGGGTGAGCAGTTCTTC. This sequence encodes CASSFGLAGGEQFF.

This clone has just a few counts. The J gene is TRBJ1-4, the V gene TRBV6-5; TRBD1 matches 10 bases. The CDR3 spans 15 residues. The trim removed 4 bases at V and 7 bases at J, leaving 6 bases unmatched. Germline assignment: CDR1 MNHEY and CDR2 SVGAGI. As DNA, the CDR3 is TGTGCCAGCAGTTCCGGACAGGGGGTCGGTGAAAAACTGTTTTTT. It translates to CASSSGQGVGEKLFF.

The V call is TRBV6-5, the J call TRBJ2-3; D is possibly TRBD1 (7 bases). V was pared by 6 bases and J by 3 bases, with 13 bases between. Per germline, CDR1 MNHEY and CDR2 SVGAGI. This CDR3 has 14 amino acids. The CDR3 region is CASRWTGGTDTQYF. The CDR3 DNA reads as TGTGCCAGCAGGTGGACAGGAGGGACAGATACGCAGTATTTT.

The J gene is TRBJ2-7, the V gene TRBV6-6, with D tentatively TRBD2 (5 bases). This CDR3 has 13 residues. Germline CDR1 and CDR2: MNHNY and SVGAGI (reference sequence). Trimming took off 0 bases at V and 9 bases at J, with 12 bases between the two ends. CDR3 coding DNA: TGTGCCAGCAGTTACTCACTGGGAGTTGGGCAGTACTTC. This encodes CASSYSLGVGQYF.

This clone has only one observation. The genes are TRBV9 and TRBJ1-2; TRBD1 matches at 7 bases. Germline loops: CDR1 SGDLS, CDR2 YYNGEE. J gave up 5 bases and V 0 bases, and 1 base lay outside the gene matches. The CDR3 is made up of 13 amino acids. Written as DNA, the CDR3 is TGTGCCAGCAGCGTAGCACAGGGGTATGGCTACACCTTC. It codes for CASSVAQGYGYTF. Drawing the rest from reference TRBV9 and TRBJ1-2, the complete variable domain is DSGVTQTPKHLITATGQRVTLRCSPRSGDLSVYWYQQSLDQGLQFLIQYYNGEERAKGNILERFSAQQFPDLHSELNLSSLELGDSALYFCASSVAQGYGYTFGSGTRLTVV.

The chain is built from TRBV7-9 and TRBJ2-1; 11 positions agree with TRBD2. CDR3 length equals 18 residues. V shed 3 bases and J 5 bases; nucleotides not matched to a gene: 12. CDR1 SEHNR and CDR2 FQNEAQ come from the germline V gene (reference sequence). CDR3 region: CASSFLGPASGRHNEQFF. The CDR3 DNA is TGTGCCAGCAGCTTCTTAGGCCCGGCTAGCGGGAGGCACAATGAGCAGTTCTTC.

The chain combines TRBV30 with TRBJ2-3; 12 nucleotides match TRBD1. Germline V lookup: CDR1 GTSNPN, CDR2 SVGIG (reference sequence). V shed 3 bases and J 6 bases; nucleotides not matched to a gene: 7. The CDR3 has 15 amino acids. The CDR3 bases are TGTGCCTGGAGCCCGGGACAGGGGGCGGTCGATACGCAGTATTTT. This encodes CAWSPGQGAVDTQYF.

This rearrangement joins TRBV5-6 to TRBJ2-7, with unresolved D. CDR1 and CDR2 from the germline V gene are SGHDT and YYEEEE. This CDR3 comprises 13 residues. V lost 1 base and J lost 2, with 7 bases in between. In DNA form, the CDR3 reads TGTGCCAGCAGCTTGTACGTAGCCTACGAGCAGTACTTC. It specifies CASSLYVAYEQYF.

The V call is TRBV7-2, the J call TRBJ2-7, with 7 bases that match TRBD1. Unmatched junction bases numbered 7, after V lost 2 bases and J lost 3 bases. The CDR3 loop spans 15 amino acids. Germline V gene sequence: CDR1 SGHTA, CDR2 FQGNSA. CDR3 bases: TGTGCCAGCAGCTTACGAGGGGGCCTCAACTACGAGCAGTACTTC. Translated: CASSLRGGLNYEQYF.

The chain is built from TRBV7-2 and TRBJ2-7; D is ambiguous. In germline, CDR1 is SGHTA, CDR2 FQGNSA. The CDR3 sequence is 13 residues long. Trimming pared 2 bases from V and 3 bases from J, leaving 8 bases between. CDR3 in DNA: TGTGCCAGCAGCTTAATGGGCGTCTACGAGCAGTACTTC. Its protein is CASSLMGVYEQYF.

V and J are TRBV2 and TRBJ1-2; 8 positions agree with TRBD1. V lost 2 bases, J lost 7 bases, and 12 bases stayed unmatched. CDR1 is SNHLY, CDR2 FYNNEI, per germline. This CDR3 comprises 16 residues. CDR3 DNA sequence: TGTGCCAGCAGTGAAAGCCGCCCGGACAGGGTTAGTGGCTACACCTTC. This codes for CASSESRPDRVSGYTF.

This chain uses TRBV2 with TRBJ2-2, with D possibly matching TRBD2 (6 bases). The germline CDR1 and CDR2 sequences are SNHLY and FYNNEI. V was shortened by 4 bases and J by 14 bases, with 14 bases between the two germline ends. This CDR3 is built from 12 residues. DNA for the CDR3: TGTGCCAGCAGTGCCCGGGAGTACGGTCTGTTTTTT. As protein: CASSAREYGLFF.

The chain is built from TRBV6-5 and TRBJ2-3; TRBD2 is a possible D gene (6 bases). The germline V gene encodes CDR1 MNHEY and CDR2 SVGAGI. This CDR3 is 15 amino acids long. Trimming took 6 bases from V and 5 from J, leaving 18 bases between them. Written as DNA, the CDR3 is TGTGCCAGCAGCCCAACAGGCGGGATAAAAGATACGCAGTATTTT. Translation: CASSPTGGIKDTQYF.

For the CDR3, the DNA is TGCAGCGTTGAAACCGGGACAGTGGGCCTGGAGCAGTACTTC. This codes for CSVETGTVGLEQYF. The chain recombines TRBV29-1 with TRBJ2-7, with 7 bases that match TRBD1. CDR3 length: 14 residues. CDR1 is SQVTM and CDR2 is ANQGSEA in the germline V gene. V trimming: 2 bases; J trimming: 7 bases; junction bases outside the gene matches: 11.

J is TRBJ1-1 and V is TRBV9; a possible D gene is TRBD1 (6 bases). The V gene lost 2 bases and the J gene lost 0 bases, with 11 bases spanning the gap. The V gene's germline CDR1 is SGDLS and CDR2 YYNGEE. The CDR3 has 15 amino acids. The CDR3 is CASSVSGGLNTEAFF. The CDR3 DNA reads TGTGCCAGCAGCGTTTCGGGGGGCCTGAACACTGAAGCTTTCTTT.

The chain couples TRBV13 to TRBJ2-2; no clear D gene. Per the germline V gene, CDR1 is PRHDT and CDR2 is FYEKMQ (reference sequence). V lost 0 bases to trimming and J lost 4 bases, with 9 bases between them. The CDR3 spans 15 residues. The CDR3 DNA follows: TGTGCCAGCAGCTTAGGGCGGTCGAGCACCGGGGAGCTGTTTTTT. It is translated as CASSLGRSSTGELFF.

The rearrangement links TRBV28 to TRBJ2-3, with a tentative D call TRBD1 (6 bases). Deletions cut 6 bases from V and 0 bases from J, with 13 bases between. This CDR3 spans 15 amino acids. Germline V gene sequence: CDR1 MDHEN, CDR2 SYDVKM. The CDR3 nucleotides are TGTGCCAGCAGGGGGCAGGGGCGCAGCACAGATACGCAGTATTTT. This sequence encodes CASRGQGRSTDTQYF.

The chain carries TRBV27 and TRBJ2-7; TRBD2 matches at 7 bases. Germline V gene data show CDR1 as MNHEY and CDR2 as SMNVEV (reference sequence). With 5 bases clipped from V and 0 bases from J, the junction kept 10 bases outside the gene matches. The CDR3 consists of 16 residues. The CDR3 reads CASSRRGAGSSYEQYF. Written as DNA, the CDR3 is TGTGCCAGCAGTCGAAGGGGAGCGGGAAGCTCCTACGAGCAGTACTTC.